This TCR beta chain was observed in a study of blood T cell repertoires in COVID-19. About the research overall: Acute-phase and convalescent COVID-19 samples originated in the United States, Italy and Spain. T cells, B-cell-depleted T cells, or PBMCs supplied cDNA or gDNA.

As processed by the authors: Quantification of nucleated cells was approximated via reference gene primer amplification. Repertoires were generated with immunoSEQ multiplex PCR, while TCRdb's copy carries only in-frame clones and drops some. For V, J and clone size, that table is used; D and trimming come from the DNA. The data show 150,000 to 200,000 clones, roughly 87% seen once. This CDR3 comprises 14 residues. Looked up from germline, CDR1 is LNHDA and CDR2 is SQIVND (reference sequence). The V gene end was trimmed by 5 bases and the J gene end by 6 bases; junction bases not matched to a gene: 6.

The sequence was obtained from a man aged 60-69 years with active or convalescent COVID-19. Specimen: peripheral blood. J is TRBJ1-5 and V is TRBV19; TRBD1 matches at 8 bases. CDR3 protein: CASSPRGPFQPQHF. DNA of the CDR3: TGTGCCAGTAGTCCCAGGGGGCCCTTTCAGCCCCAGCATTTT.